This TCR beta chain came from a study of OX40 agonist ivuxolimab in advanced cancers. Study details: All patients had ivuxolimab intravenously every 2 weeks at 0.01 to 10 mg/kg. Study results and limitations: The study observed clonal expansion of CD4+ and CD8+ blood T cells by week 6 at 0.1 to 3.0 mg/kg.

The V gene lost 2 bases and the J gene lost 3 bases, with 17 bases spanning the gap. The CDR3 length is 16 residues. Germline V gene data show CDR1 as SGHNT and CDR2 as YYREEE (reference sequence). As to this clone: Antigen unknown.

Some clones are missing from TCRdb's copy, which holds only in-frame ones; the method was immunoSEQ multiplex PCR. Of 30,000 to 35,000 clones in the sample, 65% to 85% were seen once. Here the sequenced sample was CD4+ or CD8+ T cells sorted from blood, taken in a trial of the OX40 agonist ivuxolimab. This TCR derives from an adult with an advanced solid tumor such as melanoma, head and neck, liver or kidney cancer. The V gene is TRBV5-4, the J gene TRBJ1-1; D is perhaps TRBD1 (5 bases). The CDR3 nucleotides read TGTGCCAGCAGCTTCTCGGTGGCACCGGGGGACACTGAAGCTTTCTTT. Protein: CASSFSVAPGDTEAFF.